The 11 T cell receptor beta chains below were found in one sample sequenced in a study of beta chain features in type 1 diabetes. Expressed TCRB transcripts were sequenced after all isolated RNA was converted to cDNA. Profiled with immunoSEQ multiplex PCR; TCRdb holds only in-frame clones, not every one. The top ten hold roughly 6.7% of the sample, which has about 320,000 clones, 13% to 15% seen once. Sequencing input: central memory CD4+ T cells from blood. These receptors were taken from a man aged 25-45 years in good health.

The J gene is TRBJ2-4, the V gene TRBV7-9, with TRBD2 matching 7 bases. This CDR3 is 13 amino acids long. V shed 5 bases, J shed 9 bases, and the junction held 7 bases outside the gene matches. Germline CDR1 is SEHNR and CDR2 is FQNEAQ (reference sequence). This chain's CDR3 is CASSQDSGRIQYF. DNA of the CDR3: TGTGCCAGCAGCCAAGATAGCGGGCGCATTCAGTACTTC.

This clone was counted only a few times. This same CDR3 is encoded by further DNA sequences in the sample. The chain carries TRBV30 and TRBJ2-2; D call uncertain. The CDR3 consists of 14 residues. Per the germline V gene, CDR1 is GTSNPN and CDR2 is SVGIG (reference sequence). Trimming cost V 0 bases and J 3 bases, with 8 bases left between them. CDR3 coding DNA: TGTGCCTGGAGTGTAACCCGTTACACCGGGGAGCTGTTTTTT. This codes for CAWSVTRYTGELFF.

This chain joins TRBV7-2 and TRBJ2-3; no reliable D call. The CDR3 contains 16 residues. Deletions cut 1 base from V and 2 bases from J, with 13 bases between. CDR1 is SGHTA, CDR2 FQGNSA, per germline. The CDR3 spells CASSLESLTFTDTQYF. CDR3 nucleotides: TGTGCCAGCAGCTTAGAGTCCCTGACTTTCACAGATACGCAGTATTTT.

This clone has more than one count but fewer than ten. This sequence joins TRBV5-1 and TRBJ2-7; D unresolved. CDR1 and CDR2 (germline): SGHRS, YFSETQ. The CDR3 is made up of 13 amino acids. Trimming removed 3 bases at V and 7 bases at J, with 14 bases between. CDR3 amino acids: CASSSSDSGEQYF. The CDR3 bases are TGCGCCAGCAGCTCTTCGGATTCTGGGGAGCAGTACTTC. Together with reference TRBV5-1 and TRBJ2-7, the CDR3 gives the full variable domain: KAGVTQTPRYLIKTRGQQVTLSCSPISGHRSVSWYQQTPGQGLQFLFEYFSETQRNKGNFPGRFSGRQFSNSRSEMNVSTLELGDSALYLCASSSSDSGEQYFGPGTRLTVT.

This chain uses TRBV11-3 with TRBJ1-2, with D maybe TRBD1 (5 bases). This CDR3 contains 15 residues. Germline CDR1 reads SGHNT; CDR2 reads YENEEA. V shed 5 bases and J shed 4 bases, with 17 bases lying between them. The CDR3 DNA is TGTGCCAGCAGCCACCGGGACGCTCAGCTCTATGGCTACACCTTC. Translation gives CASSHRDAQLYGYTF.

The rearrangement uses TRBV5-8 and TRBJ1-2; tentative D call: TRBD1 (6 bases). The CDR3 sequence is 13 residues long. The germline CDR1 and CDR2 sequences are SGHTS and YDEGEE. Trimming pared 2 bases from V and 4 bases from J, leaving 9 bases between. The chain's CDR3 is CASSFGGLYGYTF. Here the CDR3 DNA reads TGTGCCAGCAGCTTTGGGGGGCTCTATGGCTACACCTTC.

Of note for this clone: It differs at one base from a far larger clone, so likely a read error. Other DNA sequences in this sample translate to the same CDR3. J is TRBJ1-3 and V is TRBV7-2, with unresolved D. This CDR3 has 13 residues. CDR1 is SGHTA and CDR2 is FQGNSA in the germline V gene. Trimming cost V 5 bases and J 0 bases, with 5 bases left between them. The CDR3 here is CASSHTSGNTIYF. In nucleotides, the CDR3 is TGTGCCAGCAGCCACACCTCTGGAAACACCATATATTTT.

The V and J genes are TRBV9 and TRBJ2-6; 8 bases are a match to TRBD1. CDR3 length: 17 amino acids. V was pared by 3 bases and J by 1 base, with 6 bases of the junction left unmatched. Germline CDR1 and CDR2: SGDLS and YYNGEE. The CDR3 is CASSAPGGGSGANVLTF. CDR3 DNA: TGTGCCAGCAGCGCCCCAGGGGGCGGGTCTGGGGCCAACGTCCTGACTTTC.

The chain recombines TRBV2 with TRBJ2-5; D is unresolved. The DNA end is more similar to TRBJ2-7, so the J call may be wrong. The CDR3 contains 15 residues. CDR1 SNHLY and CDR2 FYNNEI come from the germline V gene. This chain's CDR3 is CASSVLGSSSYEQYF. CDR3 nucleotide sequence: TGTGCCAGCAGTGTTCTGGGATCTAGCTCCTACGAGCAGTACTTC.

This clone was counted between two and nine times. This chain connects TRBV6-6 to TRBJ1-5; TRBD1 matches 9 bases. This CDR3 region has 15 residues. In germline, CDR1 is MNHNY, CDR2 SVGAGI (reference sequence). Trimming cost V 5 bases and J 6 bases; bases outside gene matches: 8. The CDR3 DNA sequence: TGTGCCAGCAGTGGGGGACAGGGTGTTGGTCAGCCCCAGCATTTT. This encodes CASSGGQGVGQPQHF.

The rearrangement uses TRBV19 and TRBJ1-5, with D uncertain. With 6 bases removed from V and 3 bases from J, the gap between germline ends came to 12 bases. Germline CDR1 LNHDA, CDR2 SQIVND (reference sequence). This CDR3 spans 14 amino acids. The CDR3 coding sequence is TGTGCCAGTAGGGAGACCTTCATCAATCAGCCCCAGCATTTT. It encodes CASRETFINQPQHF.